What follows are 15 T cell receptor beta chains derived from one specimen sequenced in a study of tumor and adjacent non-tumor tissue in lung cancer (dated by TCRdb to the late 2010s). RNA was extracted from bulk unsorted tissue and checked for quality with a NanoDrop ND-1000 and an Agilent 2100. The library relied on multiplex PCR. For sequencing, an Illumina HiSeq 2500 was employed. TCRbeta libraries were built by three rounds of nested PCR using primers (Table S4), following protocols modified from ARM-PCR. TCRdb's own reprocessing of the public reads used fastp at Q25 and MiXCR and kept productive beta chains. Merged by CDR3 protein, the rows form single entries marked with the most common genes and DNA. For this sample the table gives 90,000 or so distinct CDR3 sequences, of which 61% were detected only once. The ten most abundant clones make up around 14% of the sample. The sequenced material came from lung tumor tissue. Receptors originate from a man between 65 and 80 years old with non-small cell lung cancer.

On this clonotype itself: At one of its ends the junction is not consistent with the germline gene, which may arise from a read error. This sequence joins TRBV11-2 and TRBJ2-7; tentative D call: TRBD2 (7 bases). The germline gives CDR1 SGHAT, CDR2 FQNNGV. The CDR3 extends over 15 amino acids. CDR3 bases: TGTGCCAGCAGCTTACGAGGGGGGGAGACCTATGAGCACTACTTC. Translating gives CASSLRGGETYEHYF. The full variable domain, in which reference TRBV11-2 and TRBJ2-7 provide the parts outside the CDR3, is EAGVAQSPRYKIIEKRQSVAFWCNPISGHATLYWYQQILGQGPKLLIQFQNNGVVDDSQLPKDRFSAERLKGVDSTLKIQPAKLEDSAVYLCASSLRGGETYEHYFGPGTRLTVT.

This clonotype has ten or more counts. V usage is TRBV9 and J usage is TRBJ1-4; 9 bases agree with TRBD1. Germline assignment: CDR1 SGDLS and CDR2 YYNGEE. J gave up 8 bases and V 0 bases, and 5 bases lay outside the gene matches. The CDR3 has 15 residues. CDR3 DNA sequence: TGTGCCAGCAGCGTAGGTCACAGGGGGCGCGAAAAACTGTTTTTT. Amino acid sequence: CASSVGHRGREKLFF.

This clonotype was recorded at least ten times. The chain carries TRBV29-1 and TRBJ2-5; D possibly corresponds to TRBD1 (7 bases). Germline CDR1 and CDR2: SQVTM and ANQGSEA. Between the trimmed V and J ends, which lost 7 bases and 2 bases, there was a span of 14 bases. The CDR3 totals 13 residues. The CDR3 DNA follows: TGCAGCGGAGGGGGGACAGTGCAAGAGACCCAGTACTTC. Residues: CSGGGTVQETQYF.

Concerning this clonotype itself: This likely comes from a read error, as the CDR3 has no conserved phenylalanine or tryptophan at its end. The chain links TRBV6-5 to TRBJ2-3, with TRBD2 matching 11 bases. Germline CDR1 is MNHEY and CDR2 is SVGAGI. This CDR3 has 15 amino acids. Trimming cost V 6 bases and J 3 bases; bases outside gene matches: 5. In DNA form, the CDR3 reads TGTGCCAGCAGGTCACTAGCGGGAGAGACAGATACGCAGTATCCT. Translated: CASRSLAGETDTQYP.

As regards this clonotype: An end of the junction differs from the germline gene, which may be a read error. This chain connects TRBV4-1 to TRBJ1-2; 8 bases are a match to TRBD1. Germline values: CDR1 MGHRA, CDR2 YSYEKL. The CDR3 covers 16 residues. The DNA for the CDR3 is TGCGCCAGCAACCAATCCTCGGGACAGGATACCTATGGCTACACCTTC. This sequence encodes CASNQSSGQDTYGYTF.

The J gene is TRBJ1-2, the V gene TRBV20-1; D not certain. Looked up from germline, CDR1 is DFQATT and CDR2 is SNEGSKA (reference sequence). This CDR3 is built from 15 residues. V shed 3 bases and J shed 7 bases, with 21 bases lying between them. The CDR3 protein is CSASLTSLGGSGYTF. The CDR3 coding sequence is TGCAGTGCTAGTCTCACGAGCTTGGGAGGAAGTGGCTACACCTTC.

Of note for this clonotype: A read error may be the cause here, since a much bigger clone is one base away. The chain carries TRBV5-1 and TRBJ2-2, with D tentatively TRBD2 (5 bases). Germline V gene lookup returns CDR1 SGHRS and CDR2 YFSETQ. The CDR3 has 13 residues. The chain's CDR3 is CASSPTVTGELLF. For the CDR3, the DNA is TGCGCCAGCAGCCCTACAGTCACCGGGGAGCTGCTTTTT.

On this clonotype: At one end the junction does not follow the germline gene, possibly because of a read error. The chain employs TRBV4-2 and TRBJ1-3, with no clear D. Germline V gene lookup returns CDR1 LGHNA and CDR2 YNFKEQ. The CDR3 is 15 residues long. CDR3 protein: CASRRRHGDGTTIYF. Written as DNA, the CDR3 is TGTGCCAGCAGACGACGACATGGCGATGGAACCACCATATATTTT.

This clonotype was detected many times. The chain is built from TRBV4-2 and TRBJ2-1, with 10 positions matching TRBD1. Trimming at V came to 4 bases and at J to 6 bases, leaving 9 bases not matched to a gene. Per the germline V gene, CDR1 is LGHNA and CDR2 is YNFKEQ. The CDR3 length is 16 residues. This CDR3 is CASSLNKGQGINEQFF. CDR3 sequence (DNA): TGTGCCAGCAGCCTAAATAAGGGACAGGGGATCAATGAGCAGTTCTTC.

This clonotype has a count of ten or more. The rearrangement uses TRBV28 and TRBJ2-1, with TRBD1 matching over 10 bases. V dropped 8 bases and J dropped 6; count of bases not matched to a gene: 7. The CDR3 is made up of 14 amino acids. Germline V CDR1 and CDR2: MDHEN, SYDVKM. The CDR3 protein is CASSRQGASNEQFF. The CDR3 DNA is TGTGCCAGCTCACGACAGGGGGCAAGCAATGAGCAGTTCTTC.

This clonotype was counted once. A read error may account for a junction end that differs from germline. This chain connects TRBV6-2 or TRBV6-3 to TRBJ2-4; the D gene is possibly TRBD1 (5 bases). The CDR3 runs 16 residues. Germline V gives CDR1 MNHEY, CDR2 SVGEGT. This CDR3 is CASSYSATWGKNIHYF. CDR3 DNA sequence: TGTGCCAGCAGTTACTCGGCGACCTGGGGCAAAAACATTCACTACTTC.

To note about this clonotype: The conserved final phenylalanine or tryptophan is absent from the CDR3, which likely points to a read error. The chain uses TRBV10-1 and TRBJ1-2; D gene uncertain. CDR1 is WNHNN, CDR2 SYGVQD, per germline (reference sequence). V lost 9 bases, J lost 0 bases, and 14 bases lay in between. CDR3 size: 14 residues. The CDR3 loop is CASPWWTANYGYTL. CDR3 sequence (DNA): TGCGCCAGTCCCTGGTGGACGGCTAACTATGGCTACACCTTG.

Turning to this clonotype: It may be a read error: a sequence one base away is much more abundant. The chain combines TRBV6-2 or TRBV6-3 with TRBJ2-2; D call uncertain. Trimming stripped 0 bases from V and 6 bases from J, with 11 bases between. The CDR3 has 15 residues. Germline-derived CDR1 and CDR2 are MNHEY and SVGEGT. CDR3 amino acids: CASSYSCGRAGELFF. CDR3 coding DNA: TGTGCCAGCAGTTACTCCTGTGGAAGGGCCGGGGAGCTGTTTTTT.

With regard to this clonotype: Lacking the conserved final phenylalanine or tryptophan, this CDR3 likely reflects a read error. The chain employs TRBV4-1 and TRBJ2-5; D ambiguous. V lost 1 base and J lost 4, with 10 bases in between. Germline V gives CDR1 MGHRA, CDR2 YSYEKL. This CDR3 has 14 amino acids. In DNA form, the CDR3 reads TGCGCCAGCAGCCAAGGTGCCGGCCGAGAGACCCAGTACGTC. As protein: CASSQGAGRETQYV.

A remark on this clonotype: This is likely a read error, given that the CDR3 carries no conserved phenylalanine or tryptophan at its end. It is unclear where the CDR3 begins or ends on the DNA, so no DNA is shown, and the CDR3 is as TCRdb lists it. The chain carries TRBV11-3 and TRBJ2-2; TRBD1 is the table's D call and was not checked against the DNA. The CDR3 is 14 residues long, ends included. Germline loops: CDR1 SGHNT, CDR2 YENEEA. This CDR3 reads CASSQQGNTGELFL.